The 20 T cell receptor beta chains listed next were all sequenced from one sample in a study of cytotoxic CD8 clonotypes in ibrutinib-treated CLL. Libraries were prepared by immunoSEQ multiplex PCR; TCRdb keeps only in-frame clonotypes and omits some of them. Of fewer than 400,000 clones listed, approximately 67% were seen once; the top ten hold roughly 6%. The source material was PBMCs, sampled after 36 months of ibrutinib treatment. These receptors came from a human donor with chronic lymphocytic leukemia.

The rearrangement uses TRBV6-6 and TRBJ1-5; D gene unclear. The germline V gene has CDR1 MNHNY and CDR2 SVGAGI (reference sequence). V dropped 0 bases and J dropped 4 bases, with 7 bases sitting between them. The length of the CDR3 is 14 residues. The CDR3 DNA reads as TGTGCCAGCAGTTACTCTAGTTTGAATCAGCCCCAGCATTTT. Amino acids: CASSYSSLNQPQHF.

This chain links TRBV6-1 with TRBJ2-7; tentatively, D is TRBD1 or TRBD2 (6 bases each). The V gene's germline CDR1 is MNHNS and CDR2 SASEGT. The CDR3 consists of 15 residues. V shed 7 bases and J shed 3 bases, with 19 bases lying between them. The CDR3 region is CASTLDSGALYEQYF. DNA for the CDR3: TGTGCCAGCACCCTAGACTCGGGGGCCCTCTACGAGCAGTACTTC.

Comment on this clone: The sample holds other DNA sequences that translate to the same CDR3. The chain carries TRBV7-6 and TRBJ2-2, with D possibly matching TRBD2 (5 bases). The CDR3 extends over 15 amino acids. CDR1 is SGHVS and CDR2 is FNYEAQ in the germline V gene. V lost 1 base, J lost 6 bases, and 12 bases lay in between. In DNA form, the CDR3 reads TGTGCCAGCAGCTTAGTTCGGGGTATCCCCGGGGAGCTGTTTTTT. This codes for CASSLVRGIPGELFF.

The chain uses TRBV19 and TRBJ2-3, with 8 nucleotides matching TRBD2. The trim removed 6 bases at V and 3 bases at J, leaving 8 bases unmatched. This CDR3 is 15 amino acids long. The V gene's germline CDR1 is LNHDA and CDR2 SQIVND (reference sequence). The CDR3 region has the DNA TGTGCCAGTAGCCGCAGCGGGAGTTGGACAGATACGCAGTATTTT. This codes for CASSRSGSWTDTQYF.

The chain recombines TRBV29-1 with TRBJ2-3; 11 positions agree with TRBD2. The CDR3 runs 12 residues. Germline V lookup: CDR1 SQVTM, CDR2 ANQGSEA. The CDR3 sequence: CSSGRAADTQYF. CDR3 nucleotide sequence: TGCAGTAGCGGGAGGGCAGCAGATACGCAGTATTTT.

The J gene is TRBJ1-1, the V gene TRBV6-1, with a weak D call TRBD1 (5 bases). The CDR3 is made up of 15 amino acids. V lost 4 bases to trimming and J lost 5 bases, with 17 bases between them. Germline assignment: CDR1 MNHNS and CDR2 SASEGT. The CDR3 loop is CASSGPAGGGTEAFF. CDR3 bases: TGTGCCAGCAGTGGGCCGGCGGGGGGTGGTACTGAAGCTTTCTTT.

This clone was seen at least ten times. The chain links TRBV7-8 to TRBJ1-1; D may be TRBD1 (5 bases). The CDR3 sequence is 12 residues long. Germline lookup yields CDR1 SGHVS and CDR2 FQNEAQ. V lost 6 bases, J lost 7 bases, and 12 bases lay in between. CDR3 loop: CASRDLGDEAFF. For the CDR3, the DNA is TGTGCCAGCAGGGACCTGGGGGATGAAGCTTTCTTT.

This clone appeared once. The V and J genes are TRBV9 and TRBJ2-5, with 7 nucleotides matching TRBD2. With 3 bases clipped from V and 3 bases from J, the junction kept 11 bases outside the gene matches. Germline V gives CDR1 SGDLS, CDR2 YYNGEE. CDR3 length equals 16 residues. CDR3 sequence reads: CASSEGTTSTKETQYF. CDR3 bases: TGTGCCAGCAGCGAGGGGACTACGTCCACGAAAGAGACCCAGTACTTC.

V gene TRBV6-1 combines with J gene TRBJ2-5; D remains ambiguous. With 5 bases removed from V and 2 bases from J, the gap between germline ends came to 9 bases. The CDR3 totals 13 residues. Per germline, CDR1 MNHNS and CDR2 SASEGT. The CDR3 DNA reads as TGTGCCAGCAGTCAGACACGGCAAGAGACCCAGTACTTC. It specifies CASSQTRQETQYF.

The V gene is TRBV19, the J gene TRBJ2-1; 7 bases line up with TRBD2. The CDR3 consists of 12 residues. Germline V CDR1 and CDR2: LNHDA, SQIVND (reference sequence). With 3 bases clipped from V and 9 bases from J, the junction kept 2 bases outside the gene matches. This CDR3 is CASSITSAEQFF. CDR3 nucleotide sequence: TGTGCCAGTAGTATCACTAGCGCTGAGCAGTTCTTC.

The chain couples TRBV11-2 to TRBJ1-5; D not resolved. Looked up from germline, CDR1 is SGHAT and CDR2 is FQNNGV. V gave up 1 base and J gave up 2 bases, with 6 bases separating them. The length of the CDR3 is 14 residues. The CDR3 bases are TGTGCCAGCAGCTTAGTACAGCGCAATCAGCCCCAGCATTTT. Protein sequence: CASSLVQRNQPQHF.

The genes are TRBV12-5 and TRBJ1-6, with D perhaps TRBD1 (6 bases). CDR1 is LGHNT, CDR2 FRNRAP, per germline. The CDR3 is 14 amino acids. V was clipped by 4 bases and J by 13 bases, with 17 bases between them. CDR3 in DNA: TGTGCTAGTGGTTCGGGGGGCCTGGGGCATCCCCTCCACTTT. Protein: CASGSGGLGHPLHF.

The chain has TRBV11-1 and TRBJ1-1; possibly TRBD1 for D (5 bases). This CDR3 is 15 amino acids long. Germline V CDR1 and CDR2: SGHAT, FQDESV (reference sequence). The ends were cut back, 1 base at V and 8 bases at J, with 17 bases in the middle. Here the CDR3 reads CASSLDPTAVDEAFF. The DNA for the CDR3 is TGTGCCAGCAGCTTAGACCCGACAGCGGTTGACGAAGCTTTCTTT.

This chain uses TRBV12-5 with TRBJ1-2; TRBD1 is a possible D gene (6 bases). V dropped 6 bases and J dropped 8 bases, with 10 bases sitting between them. CDR3 length: 11 residues. The germline V gene encodes CDR1 LGHNT and CDR2 FRNRAP. CDR3 sequence: CASGQGRGYTF. CDR3 DNA sequence: TGTGCTAGTGGACAGGGTCGAGGCTACACCTTC.

To note about this clone: Different DNA sequences within this sample yield the same CDR3. V is TRBV18 and J is TRBJ1-1; D is perhaps TRBD1 (6 bases). V was shortened by 3 bases and J by 4 bases, with 9 bases between the two germline ends. Germline-derived CDR1 and CDR2 are KGHSH and LQKENI. The CDR3 has 13 residues. The CDR3 DNA sequence: TGTGCCAGCTCACCGTTAGGGGGCACTGAAGCTTTCTTT. This gives the protein CASSPLGGTEAFF.

The V gene is TRBV5-1, the J gene TRBJ2-7; possibly TRBD1 for D (6 bases). Germline V lookup: CDR1 SGHRS, CDR2 YFSETQ. The V and J ends lost 0 bases and 1 base respectively, with 11 bases between them. The CDR3 has 15 residues. For the CDR3, the DNA is TGCGCCAGCAGCTTGGCCGACAGGATGTCCTACGAGCAGTACTTC. Its protein product is CASSLADRMSYEQYF.

V is TRBV28 and J is TRBJ2-3, with 13 bases identical to TRBD2. The CDR3 has 16 residues. Germline CDR1 reads MDHEN; CDR2 reads SYDVKM. The J segment lost 7 bases and the V segment lost 4 bases, leaving 8 bases of the junction unmatched. CDR3 sequence reads: CASSSWTSGSKNTQYF. For the CDR3, the DNA is TGTGCCAGCAGTTCGTGGACTAGCGGGAGTAAAAATACGCAGTATTTT.

This chain joins TRBV5-4 and TRBJ1-5; D call uncertain. CDR1 is SGHNT, CDR2 YYREEE, per germline (reference sequence). Between the trimmed V and J ends, which lost 1 base and 7 bases, there was a span of 9 bases. The CDR3 runs 13 residues. The DNA for the CDR3 is TGTGCCAGCAGCTTGAGGCCAGAGCAGCCCCAGCATTTT. It encodes CASSLRPEQPQHF.

This clone was recorded a few times. J is TRBJ2-3 and V is TRBV9, with 7 bases fitting TRBD2. The CDR3 has 15 amino acids. V shed 0 bases, J shed 0 bases, and the junction held 1 base outside the gene matches. CDR1 is SGDLS, CDR2 YYNGEE, per germline. The DNA for the CDR3 is TGTGCCAGCAGCGTAGTAGCGGGTAGCACAGATACGCAGTATTTT. Protein: CASSVVAGSTDTQYF. Looking up the rest from reference TRBV9 and TRBJ2-3 gives the full variable domain: DSGVTQTPKHLITATGQRVTLRCSPRSGDLSVYWYQQSLDQGLQFLIQYYNGEERAKGNILERFSAQQFPDLHSELNLSSLELGDSALYFCASSVVAGSTDTQYFGPGTRLTVL.

This clone has only a few counts. The genes are TRBV29-1 and TRBJ1-2; the match to TRBD1 covers 7 bases. Germline assignment: CDR1 SQVTM and CDR2 ANQGSEA. CDR3 length: 12 amino acids. J lost 2 bases, V lost 7 bases, and 4 bases had no gene match. Here the CDR3 DNA reads TGCAGCGCTAGGACAGGAAACTATGGCTACACCTTC. It specifies CSARTGNYGYTF.